One T cell receptor (beta chain) is described in this entry. Its antigen is unknown. This entry comes from a study of cytomegalovirus exposure and HLA in healthy donors. The CDR3 contains 12 residues. CDR1 MDHEN and CDR2 SYDVKM come from the germline V gene. V lost 1 base and J 7 bases, leaving 8 bases between the germline ends. Notes on the study in general: Upon later analysis, TCR association rates were observed to vary by HLA locus, being highest for DRB1 and lowest for HLA-C. An analysis was carried out at a later point. It showed that HLA-associated TCR beta chains were more clonally expanded than equally common non-associated chains. A later analysis reportedly found fewer N-insertions in an Asian-associated ancestry cluster than the approximately 700-donor mean. Some TCR beta chains (more than 150 of them) were listed as cytomegalovirus-associated.

Use of 60 Vbeta and 13 Jbeta primers characterized the PCR. Profiled with immunoSEQ multiplex PCR; TCRdb holds only in-frame clones, not every one. The repertoire has over 110,000 clones, around 80% of them found once; the top ten carry 9% to 10%. The chain recombines TRBV28 with TRBJ2-7; the D is unclear. This receptor was identified in a woman aged 55-70 years in good health and CMV-seropositive. Sequencing was done on a sample of PBMCs. In DNA form, the CDR3 reads TGTGCCAGCAGTTTATCCAGGAAGGAGCAGTACTTC. Translated: CASSLSRKEQYF.